This T cell receptor (beta chain) was documented in a study of blood T cell repertoires in COVID-19. Study background: Researchers got acute and convalescent COVID-19 samples from the United States, Italy and Spain. In each case, the material was cDNA or gDNA derived from T cells, B-cell-depleted T cells, or PBMCs.

Here immunoSEQ multiplex PCR was the method, and the copy in TCRdb shows in-frame clones only, minus some. This table holds a few hundred thousand clones, roughly 80% found once. V dropped 2 bases and J dropped 4 bases, with 14 bases sitting between them. CDR1 is MNHEY, CDR2 SVGEGT, per germline. The CDR3 totals 15 residues. The receptor was derived from a woman aged 50 to 60 who had recovered from COVID-19. What was sequenced was PBMCs or T cells enriched from blood (not recorded which). V gene TRBV6-2 or TRBV6-3 combines with J gene TRBJ1-2; D possibly corresponds to TRBD1 (5 bases). The CDR3 loop reads CASSYAGERGYGYTF. The CDR3 region has the DNA TGTGCCAGCAGTTACGCGGGGGAGAGGGGCTATGGCTACACCTTC.